This entry lists 5 T cell receptor beta chains sequenced from one sample in a study of T cell responses to AZD1222 COVID-19 vaccine. TCRdb keeps only in-frame clones here, not all; method: immunoSEQ multiplex PCR. The repertoire holds approximately 99,000 clones, with approximately 93% as singletons. Sample: peripheral blood, taken 28 days after the second AZD1222 dose. The origin of the receptors is an adult who received the AZD1222 COVID-19 vaccine.

This chain links TRBV6-5 with TRBJ2-2; D possibly corresponds to TRBD2 (5 bases). Per germline, CDR1 MNHEY and CDR2 SVGAGI. The CDR3 loop spans 14 amino acids. Trimming shortened V by 2 bases and J by 6 bases, and 10 bases separated the two germline ends. The CDR3 spells CASSYHSDAGELFF. The CDR3 bases are TGTGCCAGCAGTTACCATAGCGATGCCGGGGAGCTGTTTTTT.

The chain is built from TRBV28 and TRBJ1-5, with D possibly TRBD1 on 6 matching bases. Looked up from germline, CDR1 is MDHEN and CDR2 is SYDVKM. V dropped 7 bases and J dropped 1 base, with 8 bases sitting between them. There are 13 residues in the CDR3. The CDR3 coding sequence is TGTGCCAGCAACAGGGTAAGCAATCAGCCCCAGCATTTT. It codes for CASNRVSNQPQHF. The whole variable domain, filled in from reference TRBV28 and TRBJ1-5, reads DVKVTQSSRYLVKRTGEKVFLECVQDMDHENMFWYRQDPGLGLRLIYFSYDVKMKEKGDIPEGYSVSREKKERFSLILESASTNQTSMYLCASNRVSNQPQHFGDGTRLSIL.

This clone was observed a single time. J is TRBJ2-7 and V is TRBV6-2 or TRBV6-3; D remains ambiguous. The V gene lost 1 base and the J gene lost 0 bases, with 13 bases spanning the gap. The CDR3 totals 16 residues. Germline CDR1 is MNHEY and CDR2 is SVGEGT. CDR3 bases: TGTGCCAGCAGTTACTTCGCGGCCGTGAGCTCCTACGAGCAGTACTTC. Its protein is CASSYFAAVSSYEQYF.

This clone has just a few counts. The rearrangement joins TRBV30 to TRBJ1-3; D gene ambiguous. The CDR3 sequence is 14 residues long. The germline CDR1 and CDR2 sequences are GTSNPN and SVGIG (reference sequence). Trimming left V 2 bases short and J 0 bases short, with 8 bases between. CDR3 nucleotides: TGTGCCTGGAGTACGGGAAACTCTGGAAACACCATATATTTT. Protein product: CAWSTGNSGNTIYF.

CDR3 region: CASSLGSSGSDEQFF. The CDR3 nucleotides read TGCGCCAGCAGCCTGGGGTCTAGCGGGAGTGATGAGCAGTTCTTC. The chain combines TRBV5-1 with TRBJ2-1, with 10 positions matching TRBD2. J lost 8 bases, V lost 4 bases, and 9 bases had no gene match. CDR1 SGHRS and CDR2 YFSETQ come from the germline V gene. The CDR3 sequence is 15 residues long.